The present TCR beta chain was sequenced within a study of T cells in localized non-small cell lung cancer. Sequencing was performed with immunoSEQ multiplex PCR; in TCRdb, only in-frame clones are kept and a portion is missing. The sample consists of about 83,000 clones, around 82% of them appearing once. Findings and limits, study-wide: Among the tissues sampled, uninvolved adjacent lung had the highest T cell clonality, above tumor.

This CDR3 region has 15 residues. V was trimmed by 6 bases and J by 0 bases, leaving 15 bases between them. In germline, CDR1 is SGHDT, CDR2 YYEEEE. A remark on this clone: As yet, its antigen is unknown.

V and J are TRBV5-6 and TRBJ1-2; D ambiguous. The clonotype comes from a female donor of 60 years or more with stage I lung adenocarcinoma. Sequencing was performed on peripheral blood, taken before any cancer treatment. This CDR3 reads CASMPSMGSNYGYTF. DNA for the CDR3: TGTGCCAGCATGCCGAGCATGGGGTCTAACTATGGCTACACCTTC.